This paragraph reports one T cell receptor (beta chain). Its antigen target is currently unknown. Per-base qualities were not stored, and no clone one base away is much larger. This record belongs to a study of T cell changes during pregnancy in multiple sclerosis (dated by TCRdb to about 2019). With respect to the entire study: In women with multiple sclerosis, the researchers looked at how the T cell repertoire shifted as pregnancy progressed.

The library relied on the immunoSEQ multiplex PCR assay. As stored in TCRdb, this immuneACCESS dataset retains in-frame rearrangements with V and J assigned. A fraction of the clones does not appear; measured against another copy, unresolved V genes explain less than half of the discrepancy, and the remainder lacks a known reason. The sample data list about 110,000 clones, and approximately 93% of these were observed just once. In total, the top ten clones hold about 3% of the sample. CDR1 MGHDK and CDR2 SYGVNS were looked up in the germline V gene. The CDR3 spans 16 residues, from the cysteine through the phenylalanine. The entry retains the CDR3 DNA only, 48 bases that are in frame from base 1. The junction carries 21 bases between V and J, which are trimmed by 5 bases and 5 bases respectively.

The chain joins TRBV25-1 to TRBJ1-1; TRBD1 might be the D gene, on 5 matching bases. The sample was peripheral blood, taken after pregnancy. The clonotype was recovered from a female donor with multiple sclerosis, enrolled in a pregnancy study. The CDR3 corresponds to CASSPPVQGGLTEAFF. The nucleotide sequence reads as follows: TGTGCCAGCAGTCCCCCAGTGCAGGGTGGCTTGACTGAAGCTTTCTTT.